This TCR beta chain was retrieved from a study of blood T cell repertoires in COVID-19. Data came from immunoSEQ multiplex PCR; TCRdb stores just in-frame clones and leaves some out. The table includes roughly 92,000 clones, less than 95% detected once. The CDR3 consists of 15 residues. Germline assignment: CDR1 MNHEY and CDR2 SMNVEV (reference sequence). V was pared by 3 bases and J by 2 bases, with 10 bases between. This chain joins TRBV27 and TRBJ1-4; the D is unclear. The sequence came from a man between 45 and 60 years old with acute or convalescent COVID-19. Material for sequencing was peripheral blood. CDR3: CASSFGGRTNEKLFF. CDR3 DNA sequence: TGTGCCAGCAGTTTCGGAGGACGTACTAATGAAAAACTGTTTTTT.